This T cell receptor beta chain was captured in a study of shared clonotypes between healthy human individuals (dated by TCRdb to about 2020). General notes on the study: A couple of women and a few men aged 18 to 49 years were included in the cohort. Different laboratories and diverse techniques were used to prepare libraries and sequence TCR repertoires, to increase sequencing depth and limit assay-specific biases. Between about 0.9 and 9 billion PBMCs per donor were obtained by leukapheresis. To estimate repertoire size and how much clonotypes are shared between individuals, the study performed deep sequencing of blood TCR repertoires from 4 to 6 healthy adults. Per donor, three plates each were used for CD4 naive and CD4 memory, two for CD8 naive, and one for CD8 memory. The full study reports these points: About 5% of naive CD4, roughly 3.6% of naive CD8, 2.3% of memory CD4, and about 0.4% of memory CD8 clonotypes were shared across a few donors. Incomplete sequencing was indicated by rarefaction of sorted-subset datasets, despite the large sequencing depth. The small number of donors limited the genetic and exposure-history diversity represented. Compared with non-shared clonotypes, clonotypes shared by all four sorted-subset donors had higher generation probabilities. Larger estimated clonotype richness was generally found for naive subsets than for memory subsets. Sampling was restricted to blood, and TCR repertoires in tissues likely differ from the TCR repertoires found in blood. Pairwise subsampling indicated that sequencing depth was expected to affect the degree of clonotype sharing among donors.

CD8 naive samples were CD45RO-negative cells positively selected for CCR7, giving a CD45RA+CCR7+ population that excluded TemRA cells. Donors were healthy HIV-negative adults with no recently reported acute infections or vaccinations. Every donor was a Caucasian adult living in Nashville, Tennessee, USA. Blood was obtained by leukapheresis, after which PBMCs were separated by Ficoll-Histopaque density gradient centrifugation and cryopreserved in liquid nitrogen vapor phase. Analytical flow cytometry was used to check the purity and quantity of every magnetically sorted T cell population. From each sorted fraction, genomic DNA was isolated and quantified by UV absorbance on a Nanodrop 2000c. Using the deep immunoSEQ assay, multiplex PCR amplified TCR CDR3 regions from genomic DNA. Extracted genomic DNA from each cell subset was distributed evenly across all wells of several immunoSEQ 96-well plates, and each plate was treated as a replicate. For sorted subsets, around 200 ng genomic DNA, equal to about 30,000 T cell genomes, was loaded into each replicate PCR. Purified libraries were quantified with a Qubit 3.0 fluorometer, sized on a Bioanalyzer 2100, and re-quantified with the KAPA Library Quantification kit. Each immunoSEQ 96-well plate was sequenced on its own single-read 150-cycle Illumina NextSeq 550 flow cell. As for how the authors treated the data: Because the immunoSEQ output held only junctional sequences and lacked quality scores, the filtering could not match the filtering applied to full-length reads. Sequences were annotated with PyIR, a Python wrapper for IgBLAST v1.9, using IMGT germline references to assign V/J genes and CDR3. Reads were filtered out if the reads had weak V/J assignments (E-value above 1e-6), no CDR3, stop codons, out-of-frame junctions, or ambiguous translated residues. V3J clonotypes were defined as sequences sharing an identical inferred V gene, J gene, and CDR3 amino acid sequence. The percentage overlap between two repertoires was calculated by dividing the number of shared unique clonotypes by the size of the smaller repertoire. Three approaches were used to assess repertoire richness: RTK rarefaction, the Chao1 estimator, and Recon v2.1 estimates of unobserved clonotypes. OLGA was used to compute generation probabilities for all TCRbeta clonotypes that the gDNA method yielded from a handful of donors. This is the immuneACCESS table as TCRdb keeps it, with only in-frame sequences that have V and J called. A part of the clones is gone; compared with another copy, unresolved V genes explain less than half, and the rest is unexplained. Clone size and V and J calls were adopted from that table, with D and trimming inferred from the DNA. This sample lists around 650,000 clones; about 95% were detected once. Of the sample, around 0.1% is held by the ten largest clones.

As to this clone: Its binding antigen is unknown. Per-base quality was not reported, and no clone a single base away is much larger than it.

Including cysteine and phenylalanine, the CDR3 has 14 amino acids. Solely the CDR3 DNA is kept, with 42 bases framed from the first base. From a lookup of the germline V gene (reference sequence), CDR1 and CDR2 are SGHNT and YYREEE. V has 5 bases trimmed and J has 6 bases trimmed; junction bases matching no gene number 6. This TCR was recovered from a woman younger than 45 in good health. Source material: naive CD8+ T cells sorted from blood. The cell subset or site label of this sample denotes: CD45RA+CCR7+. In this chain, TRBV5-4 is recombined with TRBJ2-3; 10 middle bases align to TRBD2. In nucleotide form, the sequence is TGTGCCAGCAGTACTAGCGGGAACTCGGATACGCAGTATTTT. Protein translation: CASSTSGNSDTQYF. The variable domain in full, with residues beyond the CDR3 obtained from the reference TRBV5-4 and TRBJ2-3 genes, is ETGVTQSPTHLIKTRGQQVTLRCSSQSGHNTVSWYQQALGQGPQFIFQYYREEENGRGNFPPRFSGLQFPNYSSELNVNALELDDSALYLCASSTSGNSDTQYFGPGTRLTVL.